Detailed here is one T cell receptor (beta chain). Its antigen is not identified. The read ends 3 residues before the CDR3 terminus; that terminus is restored from the germline J gene. In germline, CDR1 is SEHNR, CDR2 FQNEAQ (reference sequence). This CDR3 comprises 15 residues. This record comes from a study of T cells in women clearing cervical HPV infection. Study information: Case blood was drawn a median approximately 21 weeks after lesion detection. Findings and caveats of the study: CIN3+ cases had significantly higher TCR richness than controls; evenness did not differ. Each sample's T-cell count was unknown, possibly confounding richness.

Here immunoSEQ multiplex PCR was the method, and the copy in TCRdb shows in-frame clones only, minus some. The repertoire shows about 35,000 clones; the top ten hold 1.6%. Dot-blot hybridization genotyped cervical HPV amplified with MY09/MY11 PCR. The V and J genes are TRBV7-9 and TRBJ1-2; D unresolved. The specimen sequenced was blood buffy coat. The source of this sequence is a woman aged 18 to 75 with a cervical HPV16 infection that either progressed to CIN3+ or cleared (not recorded which). Here the CDR3 reads CASSPDQSHYNDYTF. The sequenced part of the CDR3 DNA is TGTGCCAGCAGCCCAGACCAGAGCCACTACAATGAC.